This TCR beta chain is drawn from a study of blood T cell repertoires in COVID-19. Using immunoSEQ multiplex PCR, the repertoire was profiled, and TCRdb retains in-frame clones only, with some absent. The sample shows approximately 300,000 clones, 87% of them seen only once. The germline gives CDR1 SGHVS, CDR2 FQNEAQ. J lost 6 bases, V lost 4 bases, and 2 bases had no gene match. The CDR3 runs 13 residues. Recovered participants had two consecutive negative NP/OP PCR tests, healthcare professional clearance, or symptom resolution. The rearrangement uses TRBV7-8 and TRBJ2-5, with 10 bases matching TRBD1. This TCR came from a woman younger than 45 who had recovered from COVID-19. The sample taken for sequencing was PBMCs or T cells enriched from blood (not recorded which). Here the CDR3 reads CASSSDRGKTQYF. CDR3 DNA: TGTGCCAGCAGCTCGGACAGGGGGAAGACCCAGTACTTC.